This T cell receptor (beta chain) was found in a study of T cells in Graves' hyperthyroidism and ophthalmopathy. Study-wide results and caveats: Ophthalmopathy stood apart from stable hyperthyroidism in a 13 V-J model. The model's output predicted ophthalmopathy at a median of around 7 months prior to onset. Researchers found most expanded thyroid clonotypes above 0.001 in blood as well.

It was uncontrolled infection, other autoimmune disease, pregnancy or lactation that excluded patients. The CDR3 contains 14 residues. The germline V and J ends were trimmed by 7 bases and 5 bases, with 17 bases remaining between them. There are many counts of this clonotype. Its target is not known. From RNA transcripts, TCR beta CDR3 regions were amplified. A first-round RT-PCR of the TCR CDR3 used the HTBI primer set. TCRdb ran MiXCR on the multiplex PCR reads and lists one entry per CDR3 protein. The table includes around 620,000 distinct CDR3 sequences, around 45% detected once. The receptor was derived from an adult woman with Graves' disease, either hyperthyroidism or ophthalmopathy (not recorded which). The chain uses TRBV12-3 or TRBV12-4 and TRBJ1-1; TRBD1 might be the D (5 bases). The sample comprised peripheral blood or thyroid tissue (not recorded which). The CDR3: CASTDGGRWTEAFF. In DNA, the CDR3 is TGTGCCAGCACAGACGGGGGAAGATGGACTGAAGCTTTCTTT.